The clone carrying this T cell receptor beta chain was observed a few times. The data belong to a study of blood T cells in healthy people across ages. V was cut by 7 bases and J by 4 bases, with 13 bases left in between. Germline CDR1 is MDHEN and CDR2 is SYDVKM. This CDR3 has 13 amino acids. Through a sample-barcoded 5' primer and a J-beta primer mix, a second PCR was run for roughly 7 to 12 cycles. TCRdb reprocessed the 5' RACE reads via MiXCR and lists one record per CDR3 protein. The repertoire holds more than 1,400,000 distinct CDR3 sequences, around 39% seen once, with roughly 7.7% in the top ten.

The sequenced sample consisted of blood. The genes are TRBV28 and TRBJ1-1, with D unresolved. The origin of this receptor is a woman aged 18-35 years in good health. The CDR3 protein is CASTAPVRTEAFF. CDR3 sequence (DNA): TGTGCCAGCACCGCCCCGGTGCGCACTGAAGCTTTCTTT.